These T cell receptor beta chains were read from a single sample in a study of quantifying T cell responses using KT2 cells. Via MiXCR, TCRdb re-called the UMI-ligation and nested PCR reads, giving one row per CDR3 protein. Counted here are tens of thousands of distinct CDR3 sequences, around an eighth occurring once; the ten biggest clones make up 9.4%. Sequenced input: PBMCs spiked with cells of the T cell clone KT2. All receptors derive from a human donor. CDR3s include the opening cysteine and the closing phenylalanine or tryptophan.

>TRBV4-1
CASSQDHSTDTQYF
>TRBV20-1
CSARRDRRFYGYTF
>TRBV27
CASRRDGYSYEQYF
>TRBV12-3/TRBV12-4
CASSLDPRPNEQFF
>TRBV27
CASSLSVRNSPLHF
>TRBV7-3
CASSLMTTGPNEQFF
>TRBV12-3/TRBV12-4
CASSSPHTTGHEQFF
>TRBV6-5
CASSFSQGAIGYTF
>TRBV9
CASSPRWVSSGNTIYF
>TRBV6-1
CASSELADSTDTQYF
>TRBV12-3/TRBV12-4
CASSLAQDEQFF
>TRBV20-1
CSARDPAGYSYNEQFF
>TRBV2
CASIRLAGSLGEQYF
>TRBV4-2
CASSQDRRYEQYF
>TRBV18
CASSPPIGLSGNTIYF
>TRBV18
CASSPPIGANVLTF
>TRBV18
CASSPRGSGEDSDTQYF
>TRBV5-6
CASSLGRLRKFYNEQFF
>TRBV10-1
CASSERQTTGNTIYF
>TRBV12-3/TRBV12-4
CASSSVAGESRNEQFF
>TRBV21-1
CASSRTSGKVQFF
>TRBV5-1
CASSPDSTNEKLFF
>TRBV12-3/TRBV12-4
CASSPSGRVEEQYF
>TRBV27
CASSDRLGNEQFF
>TRBV12-3/TRBV12-4
CASSSFTEAFF
>TRBV7-9
CASSLDSTNTGELFF
>TRBV2
CASSSGLGDTQYF
>TRBV2
CASSTGTSVLSGANVLTF
>TRBV7-3
CASSLMGTSGSYEQYF
>TRBV6-6
CASSYSTGAGDSPLHF
>TRBV7-2
CASSARLAGGPDPSYEQYF
>TRBV11-2
CASSLTGGGETQYF
>TRBV20-1
CSARPSRGDNLQYF
>TRBV21-1
CASREGPPGKQFF
>TRBV6-6
CAALGTGEAKNIQYF
>TRBV20-1
CSAKGPGDTQYF
>TRBV5-1
CASSSDPGQGIGKLFF
>TRBV20-1
CSAYRLVFTYSSSYEQYF
>TRBV5-1
CASSAQTTGAGETQYF
>TRBV2
CASEWGLGGYTF
>TRBV11-2
CASSFREGEGEKLFF
>TRBV7-2
CASSSDLAGVGNEQFF
>TRBV28
CASSLKLWALQGRRGMGYNEQFF
>TRBV12-3/TRBV12-4
CASSPDSLRGNTIYF
>TRBV11-2
CATRGGNSPLHF
>TRBV4-1
CASSQKTSQETQYF
>TRBV24-1
CATSDPGTATGELFF
>TRBV6-4
CASSATETGELFF
>TRBV5-4
CASSFTGGTEQFF
>TRBV7-6
CASSLVSEGVSYEQYF
>TRBV12-3/TRBV12-4
CASSLIGGGTQFKQFF
>TRBV11-2
CASSSTGAGYGYTF
>TRBV7-6
CASSSSRGGIRLNEQFF
>TRBV12-3/TRBV12-4
CASSRGGAHHEQYF